The clone carrying this T cell receptor (beta chain) was counted only a few times. CDR1 is MNHNS, CDR2 SASEGT, per germline. J lost 7 bases, V lost 5 bases, and 9 bases had no gene match. This CDR3 region has 16 residues. TCRdb itself ran the 5' RACE reads through MiXCR, one entry per CDR3 protein. Among 450,000 to 500,000 distinct CDR3 sequences, 13% to 15% were seen once, and the ten largest hold about 1%. These data come from a study of identical twins. These data are also associated with another study on yellow fever vaccine responses in identical twins.

This clonotype was obtained from a woman under 30 in good health. The sequencing sample was made of CD4+ T cells sorted from blood. The chain joins TRBV6-1 to TRBJ2-2, with 11 bases that match TRBD2. CDR3 bases: TGTGCCAGCAGTCCAAGTAGCGGGGGGGCAATCGGGGAGCTGTTTTTT. Translating gives CASSPSSGGAIGELFF.